These T cell receptor beta chains were read from a single sample in a study of beta chain features in type 1 diabetes. Some clones are missing from TCRdb's copy, which holds only in-frame ones; the method was immunoSEQ multiplex PCR. The sample lists 350,000 to 400,000 clones, about 15% occurring once. Source material: naive CD4+ T cells from blood. These receptors came from a woman aged 18-29 years in good health. CDR3s include the opening cysteine and the closing phenylalanine or tryptophan. The D gene is left open where the match is weak. Size is omitted from some rows. Given values are once, few, many or a class for expanded clones.

d_gene	v_gene	abundance	j_gene	len	CDR3nt	CDR3aa
TRBD1	TRBV28	NA	TRBJ1-2	15	TGTGCCAGCAGTTTAGTGGACAGGGAGTCGAATGGCTACACCTTC	CASSLVDRESNGYTF
TRBD1	TRBV7-8	few	TRBJ2-1	11	TGTGCCAGCAGCCCTGGGACAGGGGAGTTCTTC	CASSPGTGEFF
TRBD1	TRBV12-5	NA	TRBJ2-7	14	TGTGCTAGTGGTAGGACAGGGGGCGGCTACGAGCAGTACTTC	CASGRTGGGYEQYF
TRBD1	TRBV5-1	few	TRBJ1-5	14	TGCGCCAGCAGCTTGGGACAGGGAGGTCAGCCCCAGCATTTT	CASSLGQGGQPQHF
NA	TRBV18	few	TRBJ1-2	13	TGTGCCAGCTCACCACCGGGAGATTTGGGCTACACCTTC	CASSPPGDLGYTF
NA	TRBV5-4	few	TRBJ2-2	16	TGTGCCAGCAGCTTGGCCTGGGGCAGTCGAACCGGGGAGCTGTTTTTT	CASSLAWGSRTGELFF
NA	TRBV7-3	NA	TRBJ2-5	14	TGTGCCAGCAGCCGACAGGGAGGAGGAGAGACCCAGTACTTC	CASSRQGGGETQYF
NA	TRBV7-3	few	TRBJ2-1	17	TGTGCCAGCAGCTTAGGGGCGGGGCTAGCAAGTAGCGATGAGCAGTTCTTC	CASSLGAGLASSDEQFF
NA	TRBV28	few	TRBJ2-4	16	TGTGCCAGCAGTTTGTTAGCCCAAGGAGGCAGAAACATTCAGTACTTC	CASSLLAQGGRNIQYF
NA	TRBV30	few	TRBJ2-1	14	TGTGCCTGGAGTAAGAACCTGGCGGGTAATGAGCAGTTCTTC	CAWSKNLAGNEQFF
TRBD2	TRBV28	NA	TRBJ2-7	16	TGTGCCAGCAGTGCGAGGCCGGGACTAGCGGACTACGAGCAGTACTTC	CASSARPGLADYEQYF
TRBD1	TRBV6-1	few	TRBJ1-1	12	TGTGCCAGCAGTGAAGCGCGACAGGGCGCTTTCTTT	CASSEARQGAFF
TRBD2	TRBV7-2	NA	TRBJ2-5	15	TGTGCCAGCAGCCCGACTAGCTCCTTCCAAGAGACCCAGTACTTC	CASSPTSSFQETQYF
NA	TRBV4-1	few	TRBJ2-3	14	TGCGCCAGCAGCCAAGCCCGGAGGCGAGATACGCAGTATTTT	CASSQARRRDTQYF
TRBD1	TRBV7-6	NA	TRBJ1-5	15	TGTGCCAGCAGCTTGGGGACAGGGGGCAATCAGCCCCAGCATTTT	CASSLGTGGNQPQHF
TRBD2	TRBV19	few	TRBJ2-1	14	TGTGCCAGTAAGGCTAGCGGGGGCCGAAATGAGCAGTTCTTC	CASKASGGRNEQFF
TRBD2	TRBV7-9	few	TRBJ2-7	14	TGTGCCAGCAGCTCCAGCGGGAGTGTCTACGAGCAGTACTTC	CASSSSGSVYEQYF
TRBD2	TRBV7-9	few	TRBJ2-7	16	TGTGCCAGCAGCCCCGGCGGACTAGCGGGACTCTACGAGCAGTACTTC	CASSPGGLAGLYEQYF
NA	TRBV14	few	TRBJ2-1	13	TGTGCCAGCAGAAGGGACTCCAACAATGAGCAGTTCTTC	CASRRDSNNEQFF
NA	TRBV20-1	NA	TRBJ2-1	11	TGCAGTGCTACTACGTACAATGAGCAGTTCTTC	CSATTYNEQFF
NA	TRBV4-1	NA	TRBJ2-4	16	TGCGCCAGCAGCCAAGAGGGGTCAGGGGTGGTGGACATTCAGTACTTC	CASSQEGSGVVDIQYF
NA	TRBV7-9	few	TRBJ2-1	16	TGTGCCAGCAGGGGAGAGGGCCCAAGCTCCTACAATGAGCAGTTCTTC	CASRGEGPSSYNEQFF
TRBD1	TRBV5-1	few	TRBJ2-7	16	TGCGCCAGCAGCCCGACAGGGGGTGTGAGGTCCTACGAGCAGTACTTC	CASSPTGGVRSYEQYF
TRBD2	TRBV30	NA	TRBJ2-1	14	TGTGCCTGGAGTGTAAGCGGGAGTTGGCATGAGCAGTTCTTC	CAWSVSGSWHEQFF
TRBD1	TRBV25-1	NA	TRBJ1-2	12	TGTGCCAGCAGACAGGGGGCAGTGGGCTACACCTTC	CASRQGAVGYTF
NA	TRBV19	few	TRBJ1-1	14	TGTGCCAGTAGTCTTTACAGGTTGAACACTGAAGCTTTCTTT	CASSLYRLNTEAFF
TRBD1	TRBV4-1	NA	TRBJ2-6	17	TGCGCCAGCAGCCAAGTACAGGGGGCTGCTGGGGCCAACGTCCTGACTTTC	CASSQVQGAAGANVLTF
NA	TRBV29-1	few	TRBJ2-2	11	TGCAGCGTTACAGGGACCGGGGAGCTGTTTTTT	CSVTGTGELFF
NA	TRBV28	NA	TRBJ2-7	13	TGTGCCAGCAGTTTAGTCGGCTCCTACGAGCAGTACTTC	CASSLVGSYEQYF
NA	TRBV9	few	TRBJ1-2	13	TGTGCCAGCAGTCCAGGGAATAGAAATGGCTACACCTTC	CASSPGNRNGYTF
NA	TRBV5-4	NA	TRBJ2-1	12	TGTGCCAGCAGCCACCCTGGTCGGGAGCAGTTCTTC	CASSHPGREQFF
NA	TRBV30	NA	TRBJ2-3	12	TGTGCCTGGAGACGACTCACAGATACGCAGTATTTT	CAWRRLTDTQYF
TRBD1	TRBV2	few	TRBJ1-1	12	TGTGCCAGCAGCCCACAGGGGACTGAAGCTTTCTTT	CASSPQGTEAFF
TRBD2	TRBV7-2	few	TRBJ2-1	14	TGTGCCAGTACCCTAGCGGGGTCCTACAATGAGCAGTTCTTC	CASTLAGSYNEQFF
TRBD2	TRBV5-6	NA	TRBJ2-2	14	TGTGCCAGCAGTCTAGCGGGCCCCACCGGGGAGCTGTTTTTT	CASSLAGPTGELFF
NA	TRBV28	NA	TRBJ1-1	16	TGTGCCAGCAGTTTACATCCAGGGGTAACAAACACTGAAGCTTTCTTT	CASSLHPGVTNTEAFF
TRBD1	TRBV28	few	TRBJ2-1	13	TGTGCCAGCACCCCGGGACAGGCTAATGAGCAGTTCTTC	CASTPGQANEQFF
TRBD1	TRBV7-2	few	TRBJ2-3	16	TGTGCCAGCAGCTTAGCGCGAGGACAGGGGGGAGGTACGCAGTATTTT	CASSLARGQGGGTQYF
TRBD1	TRBV5-4	NA	TRBJ1-2	14	TGTGCCAGCAGCTTACAGGGGGCAATGTATGGCTACACCTTC	CASSLQGAMYGYTF
NA	TRBV9	NA	TRBJ2-5	14	TGTGCCAGCAGCGTAGGTATACAGGGAAAGACCCAGTACTTC	CASSVGIQGKTQYF
TRBD1	TRBV19	NA	TRBJ2-5	13	TGTGCCAGTAGTATCGGGGACAGAGAGACCCAGTACTTC	CASSIGDRETQYF
TRBD2	TRBV29-1	NA	TRBJ2-7	15	TGCAGCGTAGCCGCCGCTAGCGGGAGGACAGACGAGCAGTACTTC	CSVAAASGRTDEQYF
NA	TRBV7-2	few	TRBJ1-1	15	TGTGCCAGCAGCTTACGGACCAGGGGGAACACTGAAGCTTTCTTT	CASSLRTRGNTEAFF
TRBD2	TRBV7-2	NA	TRBJ2-7	15	TGTGCCAGCAGCTTAGTCGGGACTAGTTTCGACGAGCAGTACTTC	CASSLVGTSFDEQYF
TRBD2	TRBV19	few	TRBJ2-1	16	TGTGCCAGTAGGGATCGGGGGGGTAGTGCCTACAATGAGCAGTTCTTC	CASRDRGGSAYNEQFF
NA	TRBV19	NA	TRBJ2-7	16	TGTGCCAGTAGCCACTCCTTGGACAGAAGATACTACGAGCAGTACTTC	CASSHSLDRRYYEQYF
NA	TRBV7-2	NA	TRBJ2-3	14	TGTGCCAGCAGCTTAGCGACAGTCACAGATACGCAGTATTTT	CASSLATVTDTQYF
NA	TRBV6-5	few	TRBJ1-4	14	TGTGCCAGCAGTTACTGGGGGGGCGACGAAAAACTGTTTTTT	CASSYWGGDEKLFF
NA	TRBV6-6	NA	TRBJ2-4	12	TGTGCCAGCAGTAGACAGCAAAACATTCAGTACTTC	CASSRQQNIQYF
NA	TRBV4-2	few	TRBJ2-7	15	TGTGCCAGCAGCCAAGGGCTCGGTGGCGGATACGAGCAGTACTTC	CASSQGLGGGYEQYF
NA	TRBV5-1	NA	TRBJ2-1	14	TGCGCCAGCAGCTTGCCAGGGTCCCTCAATGAGCAGTTCTTC	CASSLPGSLNEQFF
NA	TRBV5-6	NA	TRBJ2-6	19	TGTGCCAGCAGCCCGGCTCGAAGGCAGGGTGTATCTGGGGCCAACGTCCTGACTTTC	CASSPARRQGVSGANVLTF
NA	TRBV29-1	few	TRBJ1-1	12	TGCAGCACCGGACAGCTAAACACTGAAGCTTTCTTT	CSTGQLNTEAFF
NA	TRBV5-5	few	TRBJ2-6	14	TGTGCCAGCAGCAACCAGGCTGGGGCCAACGTCCTGACTTTC	CASSNQAGANVLTF
TRBD1	TRBV29-1	NA	TRBJ1-2	14	TGCAGCGTTGATACCCAACAGGGGTTATATGGCTACACCTTC	CSVDTQQGLYGYTF